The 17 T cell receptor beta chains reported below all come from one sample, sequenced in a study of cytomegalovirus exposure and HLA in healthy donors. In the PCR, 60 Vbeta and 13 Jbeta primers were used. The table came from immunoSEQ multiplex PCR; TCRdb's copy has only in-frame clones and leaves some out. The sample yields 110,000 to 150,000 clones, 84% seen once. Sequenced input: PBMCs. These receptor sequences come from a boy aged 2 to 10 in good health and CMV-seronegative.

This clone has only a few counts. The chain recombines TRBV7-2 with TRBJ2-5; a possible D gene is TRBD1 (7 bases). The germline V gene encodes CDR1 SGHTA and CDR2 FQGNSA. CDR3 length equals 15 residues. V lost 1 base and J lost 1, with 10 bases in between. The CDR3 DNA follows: TGTGCCAGCAGCTTAGACCAGGGGGGCCAAGAGACCCAGTACTTC. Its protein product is CASSLDQGGQETQYF.

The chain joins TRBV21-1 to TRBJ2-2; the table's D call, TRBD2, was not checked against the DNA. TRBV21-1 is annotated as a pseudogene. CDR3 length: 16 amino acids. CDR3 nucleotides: TGTGCCAGCAGCAAATCGGGGTCCGCGCGGTCGACGGAGCTGTTTTTT. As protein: CASSKSGSARSTELFF.

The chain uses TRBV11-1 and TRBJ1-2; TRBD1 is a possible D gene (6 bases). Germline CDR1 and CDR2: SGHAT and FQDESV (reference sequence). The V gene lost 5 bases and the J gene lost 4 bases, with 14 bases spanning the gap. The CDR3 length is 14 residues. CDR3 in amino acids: CASSETGFPYGYTF. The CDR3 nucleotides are TGTGCCAGCAGCGAAACAGGGTTCCCCTATGGCTACACCTTC.

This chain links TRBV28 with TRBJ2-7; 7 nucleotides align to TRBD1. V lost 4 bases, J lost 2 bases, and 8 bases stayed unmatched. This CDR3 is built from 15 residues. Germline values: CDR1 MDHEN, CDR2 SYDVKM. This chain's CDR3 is CASSSTGKAPYEQYF. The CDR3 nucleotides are TGTGCCAGCAGTTCGACAGGGAAGGCTCCCTACGAGCAGTACTTC.

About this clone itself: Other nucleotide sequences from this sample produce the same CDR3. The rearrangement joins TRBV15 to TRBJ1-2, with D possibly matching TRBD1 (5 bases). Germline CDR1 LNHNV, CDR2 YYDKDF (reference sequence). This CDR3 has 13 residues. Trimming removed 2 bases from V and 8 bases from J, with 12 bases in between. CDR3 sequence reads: CATSRLRGEGYTF. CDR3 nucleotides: TGTGCCACCAGCAGATTACGGGGGGAGGGCTACACCTTC.

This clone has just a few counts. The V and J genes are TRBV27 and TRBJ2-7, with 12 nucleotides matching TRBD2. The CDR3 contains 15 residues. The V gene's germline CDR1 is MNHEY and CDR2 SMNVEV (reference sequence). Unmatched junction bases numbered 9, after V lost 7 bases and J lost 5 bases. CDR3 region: CASTLRLAGAHEQYF. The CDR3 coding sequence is TGTGCCAGCACTTTGAGACTAGCGGGAGCCCACGAGCAGTACTTC.

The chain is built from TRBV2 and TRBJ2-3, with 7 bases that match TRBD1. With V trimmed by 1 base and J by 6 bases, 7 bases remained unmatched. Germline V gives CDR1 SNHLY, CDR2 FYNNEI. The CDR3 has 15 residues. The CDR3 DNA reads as TGTGCCAGCAGTGAAGGAGGGGGCATCTTGGATACGCAGTATTTT. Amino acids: CASSEGGGILDTQYF. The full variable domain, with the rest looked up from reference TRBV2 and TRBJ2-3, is EPEVTQTPSHQVTQMGQEVILRCVPISNHLYFYWYRQILGQKVEFLVSFYNNEISEKSEIFDDQFSVERPDGSNFTLKIRSTKLEDSAMYFCASSEGGGILDTQYFGPGTRLTVL.

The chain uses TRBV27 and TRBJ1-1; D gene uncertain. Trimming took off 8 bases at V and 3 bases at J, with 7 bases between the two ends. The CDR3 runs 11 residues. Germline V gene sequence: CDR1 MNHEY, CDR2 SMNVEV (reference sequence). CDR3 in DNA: TGTGCCAGCCGGAGGTACACTGAAGCTTTCTTT. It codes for CASRRYTEAFF.

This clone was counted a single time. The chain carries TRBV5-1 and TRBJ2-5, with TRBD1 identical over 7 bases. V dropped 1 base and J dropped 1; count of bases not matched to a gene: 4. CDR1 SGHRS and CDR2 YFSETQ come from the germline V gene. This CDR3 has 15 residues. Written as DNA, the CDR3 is TGCGCCAGCAGCTTGTCGGGACAGACCCAAGAGACCCAGTACTTC. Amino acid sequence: CASSLSGQTQETQYF.

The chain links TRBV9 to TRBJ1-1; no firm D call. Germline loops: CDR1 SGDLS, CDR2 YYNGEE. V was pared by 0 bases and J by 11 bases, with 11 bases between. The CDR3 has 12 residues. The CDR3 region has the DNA TGTGCCAGCAGCGTAGTTGAGGGTGAGGCTTTCTTT. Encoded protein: CASSVVEGEAFF.

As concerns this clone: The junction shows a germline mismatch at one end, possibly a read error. CDR3 in DNA: TGTGCCAGCAGCTTCGAGGACACGGGAGGGGCGGATTCTATACGTTTT. This codes for CASSFEDTGGADSIRF. This chain connects TRBV4-2 to TRBJ2-3; TRBD2 aligns across 8 bases. This CDR3 region has 16 residues. Germline lookup yields CDR1 LGHNA and CDR2 YNFKEQ.

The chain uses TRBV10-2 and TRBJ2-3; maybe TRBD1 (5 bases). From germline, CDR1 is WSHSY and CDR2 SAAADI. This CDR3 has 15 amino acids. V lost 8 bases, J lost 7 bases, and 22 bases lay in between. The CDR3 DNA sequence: TGCGCCAGCGCCCAGGGCTCCAATATCGTAAATACGCAGTATTTT. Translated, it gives CASAQGSNIVNTQYF.

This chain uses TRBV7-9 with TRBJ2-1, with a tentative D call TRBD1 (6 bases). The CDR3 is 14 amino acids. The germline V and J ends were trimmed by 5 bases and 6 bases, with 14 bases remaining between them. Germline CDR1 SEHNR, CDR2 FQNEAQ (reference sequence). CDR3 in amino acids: CASSRLQGSNEQFF. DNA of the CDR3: TGTGCCAGCAGCCGACTCCAGGGGAGCAATGAGCAGTTCTTC.

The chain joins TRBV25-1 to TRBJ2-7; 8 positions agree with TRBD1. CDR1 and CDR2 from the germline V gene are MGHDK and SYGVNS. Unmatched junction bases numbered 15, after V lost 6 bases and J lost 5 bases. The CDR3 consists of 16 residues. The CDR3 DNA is TGTGCCAGCAGCTCAGGGCAGGGGGCTGATCTTAACGAGCAGTACTTC. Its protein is CASSSGQGADLNEQYF.

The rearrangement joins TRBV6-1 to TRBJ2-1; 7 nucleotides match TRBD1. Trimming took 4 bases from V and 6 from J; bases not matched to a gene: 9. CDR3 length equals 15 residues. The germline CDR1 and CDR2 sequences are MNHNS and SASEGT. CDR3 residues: CASSARQGVFNEQFF. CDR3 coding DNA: TGTGCCAGCAGTGCGAGACAGGGAGTATTCAATGAGCAGTTCTTC.

The DNA of the CDR3 is TGTGCCAGCAAGGACACCCATAGCAATCAGCCCCAGCATTTT. As protein: CASKDTHSNQPQHF. The chain joins TRBV2 to TRBJ1-5; D perhaps matches TRBD1 (5 bases). Trimming shortened V by 7 bases and J by 0 bases, and 10 bases separated the two germline ends. The CDR3 is made up of 14 amino acids. Germline CDR1 SNHLY, CDR2 FYNNEI.

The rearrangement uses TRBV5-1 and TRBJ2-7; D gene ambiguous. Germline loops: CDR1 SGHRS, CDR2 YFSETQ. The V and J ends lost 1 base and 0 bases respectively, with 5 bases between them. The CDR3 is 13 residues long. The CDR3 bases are TGCGCCAGCAGCTTGCAAATCTCCTACGAGCAGTACTTC. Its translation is CASSLQISYEQYF.